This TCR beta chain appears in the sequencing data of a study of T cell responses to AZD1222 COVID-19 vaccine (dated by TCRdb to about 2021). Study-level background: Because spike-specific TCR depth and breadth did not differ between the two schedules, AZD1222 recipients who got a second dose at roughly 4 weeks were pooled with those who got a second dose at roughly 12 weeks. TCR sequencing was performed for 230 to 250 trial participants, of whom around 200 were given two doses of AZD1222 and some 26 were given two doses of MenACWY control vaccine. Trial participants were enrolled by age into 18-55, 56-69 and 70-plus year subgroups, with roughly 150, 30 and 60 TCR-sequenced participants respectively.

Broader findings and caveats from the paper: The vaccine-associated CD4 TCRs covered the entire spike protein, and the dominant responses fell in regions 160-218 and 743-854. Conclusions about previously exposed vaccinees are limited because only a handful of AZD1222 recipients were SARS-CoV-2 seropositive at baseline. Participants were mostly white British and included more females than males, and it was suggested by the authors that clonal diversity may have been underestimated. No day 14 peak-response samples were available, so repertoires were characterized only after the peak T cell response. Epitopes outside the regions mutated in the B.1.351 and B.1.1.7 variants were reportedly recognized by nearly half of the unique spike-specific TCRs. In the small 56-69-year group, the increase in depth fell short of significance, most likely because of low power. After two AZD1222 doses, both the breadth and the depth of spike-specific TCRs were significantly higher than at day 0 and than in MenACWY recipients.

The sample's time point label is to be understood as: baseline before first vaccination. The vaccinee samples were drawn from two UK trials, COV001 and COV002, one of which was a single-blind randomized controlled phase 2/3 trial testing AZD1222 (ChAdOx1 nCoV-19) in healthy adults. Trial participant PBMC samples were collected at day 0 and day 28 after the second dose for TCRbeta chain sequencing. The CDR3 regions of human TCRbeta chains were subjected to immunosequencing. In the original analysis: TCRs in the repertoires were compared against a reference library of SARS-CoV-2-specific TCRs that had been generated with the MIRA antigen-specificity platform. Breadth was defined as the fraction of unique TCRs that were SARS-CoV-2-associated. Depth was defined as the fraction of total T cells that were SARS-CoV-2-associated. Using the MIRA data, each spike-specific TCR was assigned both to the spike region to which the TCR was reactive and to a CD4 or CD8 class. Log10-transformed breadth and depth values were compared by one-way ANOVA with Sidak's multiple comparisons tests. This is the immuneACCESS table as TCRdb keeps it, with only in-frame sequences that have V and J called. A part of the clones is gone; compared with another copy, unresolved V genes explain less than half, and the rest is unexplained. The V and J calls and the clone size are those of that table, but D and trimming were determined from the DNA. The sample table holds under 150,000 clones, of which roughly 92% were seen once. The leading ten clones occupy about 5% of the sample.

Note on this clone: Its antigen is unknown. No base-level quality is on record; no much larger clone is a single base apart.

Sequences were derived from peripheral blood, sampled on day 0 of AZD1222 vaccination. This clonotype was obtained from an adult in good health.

The CDR3 in this case is CASSRHRGRVDEKLFF. Here is the DNA: TGTGCCAGCAGCCGACACAGGGGGCGCGTCGATGAAAAACTGTTTTTT. The chain is assembled from TRBV28 and TRBJ1-4, and 9 junctional nucleotides match TRBD1. Unmatched junction bases come to 11, with V trimmed by 6 bases and J by 6 bases. The germline V gene sets CDR1 to MDHEN and CDR2 to SYDVKM. Taken from cysteine to phenylalanine, the CDR3 has 16 residues. The only DNA kept is the CDR3, 48 bases in frame from the first base.